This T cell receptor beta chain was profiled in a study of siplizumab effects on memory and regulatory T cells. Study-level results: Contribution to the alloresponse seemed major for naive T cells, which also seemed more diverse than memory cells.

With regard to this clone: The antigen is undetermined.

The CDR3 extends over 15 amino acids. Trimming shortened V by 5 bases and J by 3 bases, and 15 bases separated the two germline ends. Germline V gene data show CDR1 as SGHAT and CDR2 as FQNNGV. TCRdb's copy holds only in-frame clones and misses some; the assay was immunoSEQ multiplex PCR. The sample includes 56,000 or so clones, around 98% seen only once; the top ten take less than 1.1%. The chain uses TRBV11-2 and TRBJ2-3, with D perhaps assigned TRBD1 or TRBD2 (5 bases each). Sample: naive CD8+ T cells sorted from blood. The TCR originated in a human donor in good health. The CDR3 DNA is TGTGCCAGCAGCACCCGCCTTGGGGGTACAGATACGCAGTATTTT. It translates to CASSTRLGGTDTQYF. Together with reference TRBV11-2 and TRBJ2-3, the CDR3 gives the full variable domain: EAGVAQSPRYKIIEKRQSVAFWCNPISGHATLYWYQQILGQGPKLLIQFQNNGVVDDSQLPKDRFSAERLKGVDSTLKIQPAKLEDSAVYLCASSTRLGGTDTQYFGPGTRLTVL.